The 23 T cell receptor beta chains given below trace back to one sample, sequenced in a study of molecular identifiers for immune sequencing clone quantification. TCRdb used MiXCR to reprocess the PCR reads, holding one entry per CDR3 protein. The sample has nearly 650,000 distinct CDR3 sequences; 25% are singletons. Specimen: naive CD8+ T cells from blood, with Jurkat cell RNA spiked in. Indicated subset: FACS-sorted CD8+CD4-CCR7+CD45RA+ naive T cells. Every receptor here comes from a human donor in good health. Some libraries in this study had Jurkat cell RNA spiked in.

This clonotype appeared many times. V gene TRBV18 combines with J gene TRBJ2-5; TRBD1 agrees at 7 bases. Trimming took 3 bases from V and 5 from J; bases not matched to a gene: 6. Germline V gene sequence: CDR1 KGHSH, CDR2 LQKENI. The CDR3 extends over 14 amino acids. The CDR3 DNA sequence: TGTGCCAGCTCACCGTACGACAGGGATGAGACCCAGTACTTC. Protein product: CASSPYDRDETQYF.

The V and J genes are TRBV20-1 and TRBJ2-5, with TRBD2 as a possible D gene (5 bases). Germline lookup yields CDR1 DFQATT and CDR2 SNEGSKA (reference sequence). V shed 4 bases and J shed 1 base, with 7 bases lying between them. The CDR3 runs 12 residues. The CDR3 DNA reads TGCAGTGCTACGGACTTCCAAGAGACCCAGTACTTC. This encodes CSATDFQETQYF.

This clonotype occurred once. A much larger clone lies a single base off, so this may be a read error. The chain carries TRBV3-1 and TRBJ2-2, with D uncertain. The CDR3 totals 14 residues. The ends were cut back, 2 bases at V and 6 bases at J, with 10 bases in the middle. Germline V gene sequence: CDR1 LGHDT, CDR2 YNNKEL (reference sequence). The DNA for the CDR3 is TGTGCCAGCAGCCAAACTACAGTCCCCGGGGAGCTGTTTTTT. Protein sequence: CASSQTTVPGELFF.

This clonotype has a handful of counts. The chain joins TRBV29-1 to TRBJ1-2; D remains ambiguous. The germline CDR1 and CDR2 sequences are SQVTM and ANQGSEA. The V and J ends lost 3 bases and 2 bases respectively, with 4 bases between them. The CDR3 is made up of 11 amino acids. CDR3 in amino acids: CSVDGNYGYTF. The DNA of the CDR3 is TGCAGCGTTGACGGAAACTATGGCTACACCTTC.

The rearrangement joins TRBV7-9 to TRBJ2-7; 7 bases fit TRBD1. CDR1 is SEHNR, CDR2 FQNEAQ, per germline (reference sequence). V dropped 5 bases and J dropped 5; count of bases not matched to a gene: 9. The CDR3 has 14 amino acids. The CDR3 sequence: CASSPPGRGNEQYF. The CDR3 DNA sequence: TGTGCCAGCAGCCCCCCGGGCAGGGGGAACGAGCAGTACTTC. Together with reference TRBV7-9 and TRBJ2-7, the CDR3 gives the full variable domain: DTGVSQNPRHKITKRGQNVTFRCDPISEHNRLYWYRQTLGQGPEFLTYFQNEAQLEKSRLLSDRFSAERPKGSFSTLEIQRTEQGDSAMYLCASSPPGRGNEQYFGPGTRLTVT.

This chain joins TRBV12-3 or TRBV12-4 and TRBJ2-7, with 8 bases identical to TRBD2. This CDR3 has 15 amino acids. Germline trimming cut 4 bases from V and 3 bases from J; bases unmatched to any gene: 8. The CDR3 DNA reads TGTGCCAGCAGTTCTTTGTCTAGCGGGTACTACGAGCAGTACTTC. Protein: CASSSLSSGYYEQYF.

J is TRBJ1-4 and V is TRBV10-2, with a tentative D call TRBD1 (5 bases). The CDR3 length is 15 residues. Germline-derived CDR1 and CDR2 are WSHSY and SAAADI. Trimming left V 3 bases short and J 4 bases short, with 12 bases between. The CDR3: CASSETGTFNEKLFF. DNA of the CDR3: TGCGCCAGCAGTGAAACCGGGACTTTTAATGAAAAACTGTTTTTT.

This clonotype appeared a few times. Written as DNA, the CDR3 is TGTGCCAGCAGCGTGGAGGGCAATGAGCAGTTCTTC. Its translation is CASSVEGNEQFF. The rearrangement links TRBV5-5 to TRBJ2-1; tentative D call: TRBD2 (6 bases). The length of the CDR3 is 12 residues. Germline lookup yields CDR1 SGHKS and CDR2 YYEKEE (reference sequence). V dropped 4 bases and J dropped 6 bases, with 8 bases sitting between them.

A note on this clonotype: A much bigger clone sits one base away, suggesting this may be a read error. The chain recombines TRBV20-1 with TRBJ2-3, with D perhaps matching TRBD2 (5 bases). The germline V gene encodes CDR1 DFQATT and CDR2 SNEGSKA (reference sequence). The CDR3 covers 14 residues. V shed 6 bases and J shed 1 base, with 14 bases lying between them. CDR3 DNA sequence: TGCAGTGCGAGGACTGCTGACGGCACAGATACGCAGTATTTT. As protein: CSARTADGTDTQYF.

Worth noting for this clonotype: This clone may be a read error of a much larger clone one base away. The chain is built from TRBV28 and TRBJ2-7; D is ambiguous. This CDR3 has 14 amino acids. Trimming took 1 base from V and 6 from J, leaving 13 bases between them. The germline V gene encodes CDR1 MDHEN and CDR2 SYDVKM. DNA for the CDR3: TGTGCCAGCAGTTTATCTCACGGAGCCTTCGAGCAGTACTTC. Translating it yields CASSLSHGAFEQYF.

This clonotype was recorded many times. The V and J genes are TRBV20-1 and TRBJ2-3; TRBD2 might be the D (5 bases). V dropped 0 bases and J dropped 2 bases, with 18 bases sitting between them. The CDR3 sequence is 17 residues long. Germline lookup yields CDR1 DFQATT and CDR2 SNEGSKA (reference sequence). CDR3 bases: TGCAGTGCTAGAGAAATAAGGAGCGGCACATACACAGATACGCAGTATTTT. Amino acid sequence: CSAREIRSGTYTDTQYF.

This clonotype was seen only a few times. The V and J genes are TRBV7-2 and TRBJ2-1, with TRBD2 matching 16 bases. The V gene's germline CDR1 is SGHTA and CDR2 FQGNSA. J gave up 7 bases and V 5 bases, and 8 bases lay outside the gene matches. This CDR3 has 17 amino acids. This CDR3 reads CASSPGTSGRAGNEQFF. The CDR3 DNA reads as TGTGCCAGCAGCCCTGGGACTAGCGGGAGGGCCGGAAATGAGCAGTTCTTC.

As regards this clonotype: Being one base from a much bigger clone, this may be a read error. For the CDR3, the DNA is TGTGCTAGTGGTCTAACGACCCGGACTAGCGGGAGTTGGTACTTC. It translates to CASGLTTRTSGSWYF. This chain connects TRBV12-5 to TRBJ2-7, with TRBD2 matching 13 bases. Germline lookup yields CDR1 LGHNT and CDR2 FRNRAP. J gave up 12 bases and V 5 bases, and 13 bases lay outside the gene matches. This CDR3 is 15 amino acids long.

As for this clonotype: This could be a read error, since a much larger clone is one nucleotide away. This chain uses TRBV7-9 with TRBJ1-1; D is ambiguous. Trimming took 11 bases from V and 2 from J, leaving 18 bases between them. Germline values: CDR1 SEHNR, CDR2 FQNEAQ (reference sequence). The CDR3 loop spans 14 amino acids. This chain's CDR3 is CAGKLGSSNTEAFF. For the CDR3, the DNA is TGTGCCGGCAAGTTGGGGTCCAGTAACACTGAAGCTTTCTTT.

Only a few counts were recorded for this clonotype. The V and J genes are TRBV7-2 and TRBJ1-2, with 9 nucleotides matching TRBD1. This CDR3 contains 15 residues. V lost 2 bases to trimming and J lost 7 bases; unmatched junction nucleotides: 8. Germline-derived CDR1 and CDR2 are SGHTA and FQGNSA. The CDR3: CASSLRDRAPSGYTF. CDR3 DNA: TGTGCCAGCAGCTTACGGGACAGGGCTCCCAGTGGCTACACCTTC.

The gene calls are TRBV20-1 and TRBJ2-1, with 11 nucleotides matching TRBD2. J was trimmed by 4 bases and V by 3 bases; bases with no gene match: 11. The CDR3 has 17 amino acids. Germline V lookup: CDR1 DFQATT, CDR2 SNEGSKA (reference sequence). The CDR3 loop is CSARDLAGGLSYNEQFF. DNA of the CDR3: TGCAGTGCTAGGGATCTAGCGGGAGGACTGAGTTACAATGAGCAGTTCTTC.

This clonotype came up many times. The V call is TRBV4-1, the J call TRBJ1-5; perhaps TRBD1 as D (5 bases). V gave up 1 base and J gave up 2 bases, with 12 bases separating them. The CDR3 length is 16 residues. From germline, CDR1 is MGHRA and CDR2 YSYEKL. The CDR3 loop reads CASSQGPRGGNQPQHF. The CDR3 DNA sequence: TGCGCCAGCAGCCAAGGGCCTAGGGGTGGCAATCAGCCCCAGCATTTT.

The table lists this clonotype with many counts. DNA of the CDR3: TGTGCCAGCTCTAGCGGGAGGGCCCGTGGCTACAATGAGCAGTTCTTC. Translation gives CASSSGRARGYNEQFF. The chain is built from TRBV2 and TRBJ2-1; TRBD2 matches at 12 bases. The CDR3 length is 16 residues. Germline CDR1 reads SNHLY; CDR2 reads FYNNEI. J gave up 3 bases and V 8 bases, and 8 bases lay outside the gene matches. The full variable domain, rest sourced from reference TRBV2 and TRBJ2-1, is EPEVTQTPSHQVTQMGQEVILRCVPISNHLYFYWYRQILGQKVEFLVSFYNNEISEKSEIFDDQFSVERPDGSNFTLKIRSTKLEDSAMYFCASSSGRARGYNEQFFGPGTRLTVL.

This clonotype was seen more than once but under ten times. This chain joins TRBV3-1 and TRBJ2-5; 7 bases line up with TRBD1. CDR1 LGHDT and CDR2 YNNKEL come from the germline V gene (reference sequence). This CDR3 spans 15 amino acids. The J segment lost 3 bases and the V segment lost 5 bases, leaving 9 bases of the junction unmatched. In DNA, the CDR3 is TGTGCCAGCAGCTTAACCTCAGGGACAGAAGAGACCCAGTACTTC. Translating it yields CASSLTSGTEETQYF.

To note about this clonotype: A much larger clone differs by one base, so this may be a read error. The J gene is TRBJ2-4, the V gene TRBV25-1, with unresolved D. Per the germline V gene, CDR1 is MGHDK and CDR2 is SYGVNS. This CDR3 has 13 residues. The CDR3 loop is CARSTRAKNIQYF. The CDR3 bases are TGTGCCCGCAGTACCCGGGCCAAAAACATTCAGTACTTC.

This clonotype was counted only a few times. The chain has TRBV7-9 and TRBJ1-6; TRBD1 matches at 7 bases. The junction had 7 bases not matched to a gene; V was cut back by 2 bases and J by 0 bases. Germline-derived CDR1 and CDR2 are SEHNR and FQNEAQ (reference sequence). The CDR3 runs to 18 residues. DNA of the CDR3: TGTGCCAGCAGCTTACCCTGGACAGGCAACTCCTATAATTCACCCCTCCACTTT. Translation: CASSLPWTGNSYNSPLHF. Drawing the rest from reference TRBV7-9 and TRBJ1-6, the complete variable domain is DTGVSQNPRHKITKRGQNVTFRCDPISEHNRLYWYRQTLGQGPEFLTYFQNEAQLEKSRLLSDRFSAERPKGSFSTLEIQRTEQGDSAMYLCASSLPWTGNSYNSPLHFGNGTRLTVT.

This clonotype has more than one count but fewer than ten. This sequence joins TRBV28 and TRBJ2-7; 8 nucleotides match TRBD1. The CDR3 covers 15 residues. The V gene's germline CDR1 is MDHEN and CDR2 SYDVKM. V lost 2 bases to trimming and J lost 0 bases; unmatched junction nucleotides: 3. The CDR3 DNA is TGTGCCAGCAGTTTAGAACAGGGGGGCTCCTACGAGCAGTACTTC. This encodes CASSLEQGGSYEQYF.

This clonotype occurred a few times. The rearrangement uses TRBV6-2 or TRBV6-3 and TRBJ1-1; weak D call: TRBD1 (5 bases). The CDR3 contains 15 residues. CDR1 and CDR2 (germline): MNHEY, SVGEGT. Trimming stripped 6 bases from V and 7 bases from J, with 21 bases between. This CDR3 is CASRSLARPGGEAFF. CDR3 bases: TGTGCCAGCAGATCCTTAGCCCGTCCGGGGGGTGAAGCTTTCTTT.